What follows is one T cell receptor (beta chain) and its context. The sample originates from a study of resident and recirculating memory T cells in vitiligo. Turning to the study itself: Shave-biopsy epidermis from lesional and nonlesional skin was sequenced alongside PBMCs.

V dropped 8 bases and J dropped 2 bases, with 13 bases sitting between them. Germline loops: CDR1 MDHEN, CDR2 SYDVKM. CDR3 size: 13 residues. The method was immunoSEQ multiplex PCR; TCRdb's version includes in-frame clones alone and lacks a portion of them. This sample yields 75,000 to 95,000 clones, of which roughly nine tenths are seen a single time; about 5% belongs to the top ten. The rearrangement links TRBV28 to TRBJ2-7; D is perhaps TRBD1 (5 bases). This TCR was sampled from a male donor with vitiligo. Specimen: blood. CDR3 in DNA: TGTGCCAGCCTCGGACATCCGGCCTACGAGCAGTACTTC. Translation gives CASLGHPAYEQYF.